A selection of T cell receptor beta chains follows, all from one sample in a study of human T cells and chemical hapten exposure. TCRdb reprocessed the RACE reads via MiXCR and lists one record per CDR3 protein. Among a few hundred thousand distinct CDR3 sequences listed, roughly 6.3% were seen once. The sample consisted of whole blood, taken in connection with sensitization to the hapten diphenylcyclopropenone (DPC). All receptors come from a woman under 30 with alopecia areata. Some clones in this sample may be carry-over from other donors' samples. Each CDR3 is given with its conserved first and last residue. D genes are given only for firm matches. Clone size appears in some rows only: once, few, many, or a class for an expanded clone.

v_gene: TRBV27; d_gene: -; abundance: few; j_gene: TRBJ2-7; CDR3nt: TGTGCCAGCAGTTTGTCCAGGGGACGCTACGAGCAGTACTTC; CDR3aa: CASSLSRGRYEQYF
v_gene: TRBV27; d_gene: TRBD2; abundance: -; j_gene: TRBJ2-7; CDR3nt: TGTGCCAGCAGTTCTAGCGGGGGGAATCCCTACGAGCAGTACTTC; CDR3aa: CASSSSGGNPYEQYF
v_gene: TRBV4-2; d_gene: -; abundance: few; j_gene: TRBJ2-7; CDR3nt: TGTGCCAGCAGCCAAGAAGGGGGGGAAGCCTACGAGCAGTACTTC; CDR3aa: CASSQEGGEAYEQYF
v_gene: TRBV3-1; d_gene: TRBD1; abundance: many; j_gene: TRBJ1-3; CDR3nt: TGTGCCAGCAGCCAAGCAGGGGGGGTATATGGAAACACCATATATTTT; CDR3aa: CASSQAGGVYGNTIYF
v_gene: TRBV7-9; d_gene: TRBD1; abundance: few; j_gene: TRBJ2-3; CDR3nt: TGTGCCAGCAGCTCCCGGGGACAGCGATCAGATACGCAGTATTTT; CDR3aa: CASSSRGQRSDTQYF
v_gene: TRBV5-4; d_gene: -; abundance: few; j_gene: TRBJ2-3; CDR3nt: TGTGCCATCGGAGAAAGGATGGGCCAAAGCACAGATACGCAGTATTTT; CDR3aa: CAIGERMGQSTDTQYF
v_gene: TRBV20-1; d_gene: TRBD2; abundance: few; j_gene: TRBJ2-1; CDR3nt: TGCAGTGCTCCCCAGGGGACTAGCGCATCCAATGAGCAGTTCTTC; CDR3aa: CSAPQGTSASNEQFF
v_gene: TRBV11-3; d_gene: -; abundance: -; j_gene: TRBJ2-5; CDR3nt: TGTGCCAGCAGCTTACTCGGGGGCCCAACCCAAGAGACCCAGTACTTC; CDR3aa: CASSLLGGPTQETQYF
v_gene: TRBV27; d_gene: -; abundance: many; j_gene: TRBJ1-5; CDR3nt: TGTGCCAGCAGTTTCAATATCAATCAGCCCCAGCATTTT; CDR3aa: CASSFNINQPQHF
v_gene: TRBV5-6; d_gene: -; abundance: few; j_gene: TRBJ1-4; CDR3nt: TGTGCCAGCAGCTTTAATCCAGGCGGTAATGAAAAACTGTTTTTT; CDR3aa: CASSFNPGGNEKLFF
v_gene: TRBV6-6; d_gene: -; abundance: many; j_gene: TRBJ1-1; CDR3nt: TGTGCCAGCACAAAGAGGGATTCGAACACTGAAGCTTTCTTT; CDR3aa: CASTKRDSNTEAFF
v_gene: TRBV5-1; d_gene: -; abundance: few; j_gene: TRBJ1-4; CDR3nt: TGCGCCAGCAGCTTGGTATTGGGGGAAAAACTGTTTTTT; CDR3aa: CASSLVLGEKLFF
v_gene: TRBV12-3/TRBV12-4; d_gene: TRBD1; abundance: few; j_gene: TRBJ2-1; CDR3nt: TGTGCCAGCAGTTTATGGGACAGCTATACAATGAAGCAGTTCTTC; CDR3aa: CASSLWDSYTMKQFF
v_gene: TRBV10-3; d_gene: TRBD2; abundance: -; j_gene: TRBJ2-3; CDR3nt: TGTGCCATCAGTCTAGCGGGGTCAGATACGCAGTATTTT; CDR3aa: CAISLAGSDTQYF
v_gene: TRBV20-1; d_gene: -; abundance: few; j_gene: TRBJ2-7; CDR3nt: TGCAGTGCTCCGGGAGTCGACGAGCAGTACTTC; CDR3aa: CSAPGVDEQYF
v_gene: TRBV10-3; d_gene: -; abundance: few; j_gene: TRBJ1-2; CDR3nt: TGTGCCATCAGTGTCGGATATCCGAATGGCTACACCTTC; CDR3aa: CAISVGYPNGYTF
v_gene: TRBV6-2/TRBV6-3; d_gene: -; abundance: few; j_gene: TRBJ2-7; CDR3nt: TGTGCCGGCTCAGCCATCGGCGTACTTGGCGAGCAGTACTTC; CDR3aa: CAGSAIGVLGEQYF
v_gene: TRBV4-1; d_gene: -; abundance: many; j_gene: TRBJ2-7; CDR3nt: TGCGCCAGCAGCCAGGGGACCTACGAGCAGTACTTC; CDR3aa: CASSQGTYEQYF
v_gene: TRBV9; d_gene: TRBD1; abundance: many; j_gene: TRBJ1-6; CDR3nt: TGTGCCAGCAGCGTAGAGGCTTGGGCAGGGGGGAAAAATTCACCCCTCCACTTT; CDR3aa: CASSVEAWAGGKNSPLHF
v_gene: TRBV5-6; d_gene: -; abundance: few; j_gene: TRBJ2-5; CDR3nt: TGTGCCAGCAGCTGGGGAGGTGAAGAGACCCAGTACTTC; CDR3aa: CASSWGGEETQYF
v_gene: TRBV27; d_gene: -; abundance: many; j_gene: TRBJ1-5; CDR3nt: TGTGCCAGCAGTTCCAGGACAGACTATTACAATCAGCCCCAGCATTTT; CDR3aa: CASSSRTDYYNQPQHF
v_gene: TRBV5-1; d_gene: -; abundance: many; j_gene: TRBJ2-1; CDR3nt: TGCGCCAGCAGCTTGAGGAGGGGGCAGAATGAGCAGTTCTTC; CDR3aa: CASSLRRGQNEQFF
v_gene: TRBV20-1; d_gene: -; abundance: many; j_gene: TRBJ2-7; CDR3nt: TGCAGTGCCGACACAGGGGCGGGGAGGGAGCAGTACTTC; CDR3aa: CSADTGAGREQYF
v_gene: TRBV2; d_gene: -; abundance: -; j_gene: TRBJ2-3; CDR3nt: TGTGCCAGCAGTGAAGGCAGGGTGGGGATCACAGATACGCAGTATTTT; CDR3aa: CASSEGRVGITDTQYF
v_gene: TRBV12-3/TRBV12-4; d_gene: -; abundance: -; j_gene: TRBJ1-2; CDR3nt: TGTGCCAGCAGTAGGGAAGGCGAGGGCTACACCTTC; CDR3aa: CASSREGEGYTF
v_gene: TRBV6-5; d_gene: -; abundance: few; j_gene: TRBJ2-6; CDR3nt: TGTGCCAGCAACACATTCTCTGGGGCCAACGTCCTGACTTTC; CDR3aa: CASNTFSGANVLTF
v_gene: TRBV14; d_gene: -; abundance: many; j_gene: TRBJ1-5; CDR3nt: TGTGCCAGCAGCCAAAGTAGGGATCAGCCCCAGCATTTT; CDR3aa: CASSQSRDQPQHF
v_gene: TRBV28; d_gene: -; abundance: few; j_gene: TRBJ1-1; CDR3nt: TGTGCCACCCGGCGGTCCGATGAAGCTTTCTTT; CDR3aa: CATRRSDEAFF
v_gene: TRBV6-5; d_gene: -; abundance: many; j_gene: TRBJ1-6; CDR3nt: TGTGCCAGCAGCCGCGACACGAGGGGAGTTTACTCACCCCTCCACTTT; CDR3aa: CASSRDTRGVYSPLHF
v_gene: TRBV7-3; d_gene: TRBD2; abundance: few; j_gene: TRBJ2-3; CDR3nt: TGTGCCAGCAGCTCTCGACTAGCGGGGGGTGTGGATACGCAGTATTTT; CDR3aa: CASSSRLAGGVDTQYF
v_gene: TRBV6-5; d_gene: -; abundance: few; j_gene: TRBJ2-6; CDR3nt: TGTGCCAGCAGTTACACAGGCAGCTTCTCTGGGGCCAACGTCCTGACTTTC; CDR3aa: CASSYTGSFSGANVLTF
v_gene: TRBV20-1; d_gene: -; abundance: many; j_gene: TRBJ1-2; CDR3nt: TGCAGTGCTAGAGGAGCCGGGGGAATCGACTATGGCTACACCTTC; CDR3aa: CSARGAGGIDYGYTF
v_gene: TRBV29-1; d_gene: -; abundance: few; j_gene: TRBJ2-3; CDR3nt: TGCAGCGTTGAACCCAGGACAGATACGCAGTATTTT; CDR3aa: CSVEPRTDTQYF
v_gene: TRBV21-1; d_gene: -; abundance: few; j_gene: TRBJ1-5; CDR3nt: TGTGCCAGCAGCGAACACCGCCGGGGCGGTCAGCCCCAGCATTTT; CDR3aa: CASSEHRRGGQPQHF
v_gene: TRBV12-3/TRBV12-4; d_gene: TRBD1; abundance: few; j_gene: TRBJ1-6; CDR3nt: TGTGCCAGCAGTTTAGACCGGGACAGATCCCTCCACTTT; CDR3aa: CASSLDRDRSLHF
v_gene: TRBV7-6; d_gene: -; abundance: many; j_gene: TRBJ2-3; CDR3nt: TGTGCCAGCAGCCCCTCGGGCCTTACAGATACGCAGTATTTT; CDR3aa: CASSPSGLTDTQYF
v_gene: TRBV5-1; d_gene: -; abundance: many; j_gene: TRBJ1-6; CDR3nt: TGCGCCAGCGGTTCCGGGGGGGGAAATTCACCCCTCCACTTT; CDR3aa: CASGSGGGNSPLHF
v_gene: TRBV7-2; d_gene: -; abundance: many; j_gene: TRBJ2-3; CDR3nt: TGTGCCAGCAGCTTAGAATCGGTGGGCGTTACCGCGGATTTT; CDR3aa: CASSLESVGVTADF
v_gene: TRBV2; d_gene: -; abundance: -; j_gene: TRBJ2-7; CDR3nt: TGTGCCAGCAGTCCCGATCTCAGCGGGTGCCTCTTC; CDR3aa: CASSPDLSGCLF
v_gene: TRBV6-5; d_gene: TRBD1; abundance: many; j_gene: TRBJ1-5; CDR3nt: TGTGCCAGCAGTCAGGGACAGGGTGGTCAGCCCCAGCATTTT; CDR3aa: CASSQGQGGQPQHF
v_gene: TRBV4-3; d_gene: TRBD2; abundance: many; j_gene: TRBJ2-1; CDR3nt: TGCGCCAGCAGCCTCACTAGCGGGGGGGCCAATGAGCAGTTCTTC; CDR3aa: CASSLTSGGANEQFF
v_gene: TRBV19; d_gene: -; abundance: few; j_gene: TRBJ2-1; CDR3nt: TGTGCCAGTAGTATGGGGGGCGGATACTTCTACAATGAGCAGTTCTTC; CDR3aa: CASSMGGGYFYNEQFF
v_gene: TRBV6-5; d_gene: TRBD2; abundance: -; j_gene: TRBJ2-3; CDR3nt: TGTGCCAGCAGTTACTCCGGGCGGGGGGCATTCTACACAGATACGCAGTATTTT; CDR3aa: CASSYSGRGAFYTDTQYF
v_gene: TRBV5-1; d_gene: -; abundance: -; j_gene: TRBJ2-2; CDR3nt: TGCGCCAGCAGCTTGAGGTATCCGGGGACCACCGGGGAGCTGTTTTTT; CDR3aa: CASSLRYPGTTGELFF
v_gene: TRBV27; d_gene: TRBD1; abundance: many; j_gene: TRBJ1-2; CDR3nt: TGTGCCAGCAGTTTCTCTACAGGGGGCCAAGGCTACACCTTC; CDR3aa: CASSFSTGGQGYTF